One sample yielded the 10 T cell receptor beta chains listed below, sequenced in a study of CD4 and CD8 cells across lung adenocarcinoma regions. TCRdb used MiXCR to reprocess the PCR reads, holding one entry per CDR3 protein. Of roughly 10,000 distinct CDR3 sequences listed, roughly 53% are singletons. Sequencing was carried out using CD4+ T cells from the center of a lung tumor. The receptors derive from a male donor with lung adenocarcinoma. The CD4 and CD8 labels of this study may be unreliable.

This clonotype was seen repeatedly, ten times or more. The V gene is TRBV6-5, the J gene TRBJ2-7; 10 bases align to TRBD2. The CDR3 has 15 amino acids. Germline lookup yields CDR1 MNHEY and CDR2 SVGAGI. V lost 5 bases, J lost 3 bases, and 7 bases stayed unmatched. The CDR3 here is CASSHQTSGYYEQYF. In nucleotides, the CDR3 is TGTGCCAGCAGTCACCAGACTAGCGGGTACTACGAGCAGTACTTC.

The V call is TRBV6-1, the J call TRBJ2-3, with D tentatively TRBD2 (5 bases). The J call is uncertain, as TRBJ2-7 better fits the DNA end. This CDR3 region has 14 residues. CDR1 is MNHNS and CDR2 is SASEGT in the germline V gene. This CDR3 reads CAGSGRRSQDTQYF. In DNA, the CDR3 is TGTGCCGGGAGTGGGCGACGGAGCCAAGATACGCAGTACTTC.

Many counts were recorded for this clonotype. The V and J genes are TRBV6-5 and TRBJ2-1; 11 bases map to TRBD1. The V gene end was trimmed by 0 bases and the J gene end by 6 bases; junction bases not matched to a gene: 4. The CDR3 covers 16 residues. CDR1 and CDR2 from the germline V gene are MNHEY and SVGAGI. The CDR3 protein is CASSYSSGTGGNEQFF. The CDR3 bases are TGTGCCAGCAGTTACTCGTCCGGGACAGGGGGCAATGAGCAGTTCTTC.

V and J are TRBV7-2 and TRBJ2-3; the match to TRBD2 covers 7 bases. This CDR3 region has 14 residues. Trimming cost V 3 bases and J 2 bases; bases outside gene matches: 2. Looked up from germline, CDR1 is SGHTA and CDR2 is FQGNSA. Here the CDR3 reads CASSFGGSTDTQYF. For the CDR3, the DNA is TGTGCCAGCAGCTTCGGGGGGTCCACAGATACGCAGTATTTT. The full variable domain, its missing parts supplied by reference TRBV7-2 and TRBJ2-3, is GAGVSQSPSNKVTEKGKDVELRCDPISGHTALYWYRQSLGQGLEFLIYFQGNSAPDKSGLPSDRFSAERTGGSVSTLTIQRTQQEDSAVYLCASSFGGSTDTQYFGPGTRLTVL.

The rearrangement uses TRBV11-1 and TRBJ2-3; 7 bases fit TRBD2. Germline lookup yields CDR1 SGHAT and CDR2 FQDESV (reference sequence). The CDR3 is 20 residues long. Losses at the gene ends were 8 bases for V and 11 bases for J; bases not matched to a gene: 34. CDR3 in amino acids: CASLAGDGRGHGVSKNMQYF. The DNA of the CDR3 is TGTGCCAGCCTGGCGGGAGATGGTAGGGGCCACGGGGTCAGCAAAAATATGCAGTATTTT.

With regard to this clonotype: One junction end disagrees with the germline gene, perhaps due to a read error. This CDR3 reads CATGRGAKNTQYF. CDR3 bases: TGTGCCACGGGCCGGGGAGCCAAAAATACGCAGTATTTC. The chain has TRBV6-1 and TRBJ2-4; weak D call: TRBD2 (5 bases). Germline assignment: CDR1 MNHNS and CDR2 SASEGT. The CDR3 consists of 13 residues.

This clonotype has ten or more counts. One base away lies a much larger clone, so this may be a sequencing read error. The chain is built from TRBV6-1 and TRBJ2-1, with 9 bases that match TRBD2. The end of the DNA aligns better with TRBJ2-7, so the J call may be wrong. Germline V gene lookup returns CDR1 MNHNS and CDR2 SASEGT. This CDR3 has 15 residues. The CDR3 DNA is TGTGCCAGCAGTCCTAGCGGGGAGTTATACAATGAGCAGTACTTC. This codes for CASSPSGELYNEQYF.

The rearrangement joins TRBV27 to TRBJ2-4, with D maybe TRBD2 (5 bases). The germline V gene has CDR1 MNHEY and CDR2 SMNVEV (reference sequence). V was cut by 6 bases and J by 12 bases, with 30 bases left in between. This CDR3 has 17 residues. This chain's CDR3 is CASRSVGRARAKDTQYF. The CDR3 region has the DNA TGTGCCAGCAGATCCGTAGGGCGGGCGCGGGCGAAAGATACTCAGTACTTC.

This clonotype was counted between two and nine times. The chain uses TRBV6-1 and TRBJ1-2; D is possibly TRBD1 (6 bases). The CDR3 is 13 amino acids. V was clipped by 8 bases and J by 4 bases, with 14 bases between them. CDR1 is MNHNS, CDR2 SASEGT, per germline. Written as DNA, the CDR3 is TGTGCCAGCTGGTTGTGGGGGGCCTATGGCTACACCTTC. Protein sequence: CASWLWGAYGYTF.

The chain is built from TRBV3-1 and TRBJ2-7; 9 nucleotides match TRBD1. CDR3 length: 13 amino acids. Germline CDR1 LGHDT, CDR2 YNNKEL (reference sequence). J gave up 5 bases and V 7 bases, and 6 bases lay outside the gene matches. The CDR3, as DNA: TGTGCCAGCACCCGACAGGGGGTACACGAGCAGTACTTC. Amino acid sequence: CASTRQGVHEQYF.